A selection of T cell receptor beta chains follows, all from one sample in a study of blood T cells in healthy people across ages. In TCRdb, the 5' RACE reads were re-called with MiXCR into one record per CDR3 protein. The table lists about 730,000 distinct CDR3 sequences, roughly 44% of them singletons. Input material: blood. The origin of the receptors is a woman aged 60 to 75 in good health. Both conserved end residues are part of each CDR3. D genes are given only for firm matches. Clone size is shown for a subset of rows, as once, few, many or a class of expanded clone.

v_call	clone_size	j_call	d_call	cdr3_nt	cdr3_aa
TRBV5-1	NA	TRBJ2-1	NA	TGCGCCAGCATCTTGGCCCTCACGAACCATGAGCAGTTCTTC	CASILALTNHEQFF
TRBV27	few	TRBJ1-1	NA	TGTGCCAGCAGTTTTAGACCCGGGGGCCACGTAAAGACTGAAGCTTTCTTT	CASSFRPGGHVKTEAFF
TRBV5-5	NA	TRBJ1-1	NA	TGTGCCAGCAGCTTGGACCAGGGTGGGCGTGGGACTGAAGCTTTCTTT	CASSLDQGGRGTEAFF
TRBV7-2	NA	TRBJ1-1	NA	TGTGCCAGCAGCGACGAATTGGGGGGAGGGACTGAAGCTTTCTTT	CASSDELGGGTEAFF
TRBV2	NA	TRBJ2-6	TRBD1	TGTGCCAGCGTTAGGGGGGACAGGTCCGGGGCCAACGTCCTGACTTTC	CASVRGDRSGANVLTF
TRBV4-3	many	TRBJ2-7	TRBD2	TGCGCCAGCAGCCAAGAAGGATGGTCTAGCGGGAGGGCCCCATCCTACGAGCAGTACTTC	CASSQEGWSSGRAPSYEQYF
TRBV20-1	NA	TRBJ2-1	NA	TGCAGTGTCCTAGCGCCGTACAATGAGCAGTTCTTC	CSVLAPYNEQFF
TRBV13	NA	TRBJ1-1	NA	TGTGCCAGCAGCCGGGGGAGGGAGGCTTTCTTT	CASSRGREAFF
TRBV5-6	few	TRBJ2-1	NA	TGTGCCAGCAGCTTGGGGGCAGGCAATGAGCAGTTCTTC	CASSLGAGNEQFF
TRBV10-1	many	TRBJ2-3	NA	TGCGCCAGCAGTGAGTCTCGGGGGGCAGGTACGCAGTATTTT	CASSESRGAGTQYF
TRBV20-1	NA	TRBJ2-5	NA	TGCAGTGCCGAGGGCGGCCGGTGGAAGGAGACCCAGTACTTC	CSAEGGRWKETQYF
TRBV6-5	few	TRBJ2-4	NA	TGTGCCAGCAGTTACTCCGCGCTACTAGCCAAAAACATTCAGTACTTC	CASSYSALLAKNIQYF
TRBV30	NA	TRBJ2-6	NA	TGTGCCTGGAGTGGAACATCCTCTGGGGCCAACGTCCTGACTTTC	CAWSGTSSGANVLTF
TRBV7-2	few	TRBJ2-1	NA	TGTGCCAGCAGCCCACACGGGGGGCTTGAGCAGTTCTTC	CASSPHGGLEQFF
TRBV10-2	NA	TRBJ1-6	TRBD1	TGCGCCAGCAGTGTGAGGGTTCAGGGGGAATCACCCCTCCACTTT	CASSVRVQGESPLHF
TRBV9	few	TRBJ2-3	TRBD2	TGTGCCAGCAGCGTAGGGGCGGGGGGGCGCGATACGCAGTATTTT	CASSVGAGGRDTQYF
TRBV6-5	NA	TRBJ2-3	NA	TGTGCCAGCAGGCTTACATTGGGTGGCACAGATACGCAGTATTTT	CASRLTLGGTDTQYF
TRBV10-1	NA	TRBJ2-3	NA	TGCGCCAGCAGTGAGACGAGAAAAAGTGGGGATACGCAGTATTTT	CASSETRKSGDTQYF
TRBV7-2	NA	TRBJ2-1	NA	TGTGCCAGCAGCTCCCCCGGGGTGTGTGAGCAGTTCTTC	CASSSPGVCEQFF
TRBV5-1	many	TRBJ2-7	TRBD1	TGCGCCAGCAGCTTTCAGGGACAGGGTGCCTACGAGCAGTACTTC	CASSFQGQGAYEQYF
TRBV7-9	NA	TRBJ2-2	TRBD2	TGTGCCAGCAGCTTAGCTGGATTAGCGGGAGTTCTCGCCGGGGAGCTGTTTTTT	CASSLAGLAGVLAGELFF
TRBV12-3/TRBV12-4	NA	TRBJ2-1	NA	TGTGCCAGCAGTTTCGCTAACAATGAGCAGTTCTTC	CASSFANNEQFF
TRBV4-2	NA	TRBJ2-1	NA	TGTGCCAGCAGTCCTTACCACCGGGGCTTCGCCGGGAATGAGCAGTTCTTC	CASSPYHRGFAGNEQFF
TRBV5-5	many	TRBJ2-7	NA	TGTGCCAGCAGCCAGACCGGACTTGCCTACGAGCAGTACTTC	CASSQTGLAYEQYF
TRBV29-1	NA	TRBJ2-7	TRBD1	TGCAGCGTTGAAGCAGGGGGTTCCTACGAGCAGTACTTC	CSVEAGGSYEQYF
TRBV5-1	few	TRBJ1-1	TRBD1	TGCGCCAGCGGACAGGTGAACACTGAAGCTTTCTTT	CASGQVNTEAFF
TRBV6-6	few	TRBJ2-5	NA	TGTGCCAGCAGTAGCGAATACCAAGAGACCCAGTACTTC	CASSSEYQETQYF
TRBV5-1	few	TRBJ2-7	TRBD1	TGCGCCAGCAGAGTAGGGACAGCAAACTACGAGCAGTACTTC	CASRVGTANYEQYF
TRBV7-2	few	TRBJ1-1	NA	TGTGCCAGCAGCATAGAGATGAACACTGAAGCTTTCTTT	CASSIEMNTEAFF
TRBV20-1	NA	TRBJ2-7	NA	TGCAGTGCTAGAGTGACGGACCGATCCTACGAGCAGTACTTC	CSARVTDRSYEQYF
TRBV30	NA	TRBJ1-2	NA	TGTGCCTGGAGCCTCAGGACACAGCCACCTGGCTACACCTTC	CAWSLRTQPPGYTF
TRBV29-1	NA	TRBJ2-1	TRBD2	TGCAGCGTGGGGAGGGGCGGTTACAATGAGCAGTTCTTC	CSVGRGGYNEQFF
TRBV7-3	few	TRBJ2-1	NA	TGTGCCAGCAGCCTCTCATCCAGCAGCTCCTACAATGAGCAGTTCTTC	CASSLSSSSSYNEQFF
TRBV29-1	NA	TRBJ2-4	NA	TGCAGCGTTGAAGACCGGGACTCAGGTGTAAGATACATTCAGTACTTC	CSVEDRDSGVRYIQYF
TRBV4-1	NA	TRBJ1-5	NA	TGCGCCAGCAGCCAAGCGGAGGATCAGCCCCAGCATTTT	CASSQAEDQPQHF
TRBV27	NA	TRBJ2-4	TRBD1	TGTGCCAGCAGCCGCATAACAGGGGGCTATGGAAACATTCAGTACTTC	CASSRITGGYGNIQYF
TRBV12-3/TRBV12-4	many	TRBJ2-5	NA	TGTGCCAGCAGTAGGGCAGAGGGTTACGAGACCCAGTACTTC	CASSRAEGYETQYF
TRBV9	NA	TRBJ2-7	NA	TGTGCCAGCAGCGTAGGTAGCGAGGAGCAGTACTTC	CASSVGSEEQYF
TRBV9	NA	TRBJ2-7	TRBD1	TGTGCCAGCAGCGTTGGGGACAGCACAAGGTACTTC	CASSVGDSTRYF
TRBV24-1	few	TRBJ2-5	NA	TGTGCCACCAGTGATCTGGGACGGTCCCGGGAGACCCAGTACTTC	CATSDLGRSRETQYF
TRBV24-1	many	TRBJ2-5	NA	TGTGCCACCAGTGACAAGGACAGTGGGCAAGAGACCCAGTACTTC	CATSDKDSGQETQYF
TRBV7-2	few	TRBJ2-5	NA	TGTGCCAGCAGCTTAGCAAATAGAGGCCCCCGGTACTTC	CASSLANRGPRYF
TRBV6-2/TRBV6-3	few	TRBJ2-5	TRBD2	TGTGCCAGCAAAAGTAGGCTAGCGGGAGCTGGAGCAGAGACCCAGTACTTC	CASKSRLAGAGAETQYF
TRBV7-2	few	TRBJ2-3	NA	TGTGCCAGCAGCTTAGGGGGGACCTACACAGATACGCAGTATTTT	CASSLGGTYTDTQYF
TRBV7-2	once	TRBJ2-1	NA	TGTGCCAGCAGCTCAGAAGGCGATGGACATGAGCAGTTCTTC	CASSSEGDGHEQFF
TRBV29-1	once	TRBJ2-3	NA	TGCAGCGGACTGGGGCGGGGCAACACAGATACGCAGTATTTT	CSGLGRGNTDTQYF
TRBV20-1	NA	TRBJ2-3	NA	TGCAGTGCTAGAGATCCCCCCGGAAGCACGCAGTATTTT	CSARDPPGSTQYF
TRBV7-9	NA	TRBJ2-3	NA	TGTGCCAGCAGCTTAGCCCAGAGCACAGATACGCAGTATTTT	CASSLAQSTDTQYF
TRBV20-1	NA	TRBJ1-5	NA	TGCAGTGCTTACGGGGCAGGGAATAGCAATCAGCCCCAGCATTTT	CSAYGAGNSNQPQHF